This T cell receptor (beta chain) came from a study of neurological immune-mediated disorders. Study-wide background: Relapsing-remitting disease affected roughly 30, and secondary progressive 3, of roughly 34 multiple sclerosis patients. Whole-study findings and limits: The study phylogenetically grouped the repertoires of 18 of 34 multiple sclerosis patients into one related-CDR3 cluster, a possible signature.

Time point: longitudinal time-point 3. This clonotype was seen many times. What it binds is unknown. Synthesis of cDNA was accomplished via 5'RACE employing 10-nucleotide random UMIs. TCRdb reanalysed the 5' RACE reads using MiXCR and keeps one entry per CDR3 protein. The sample yields 84,000 or so distinct CDR3 sequences, 4.3% seen once. Germline assignment: CDR1 SGHNT and CDR2 YENEEA. V lost 1 base and J lost 6, with 7 bases in between. This CDR3 region has 13 residues. V and J are TRBV11-3 and TRBJ2-1; D not certain. The sequencing sample was made of PBMCs. The TCR originated in a woman aged 60-75 years with multiple sclerosis. The CDR3 is CASSLGGVNEQFF. The DNA for the CDR3 is TGTGCCAGCAGCTTAGGTGGGGTCAATGAGCAGTTCTTC.